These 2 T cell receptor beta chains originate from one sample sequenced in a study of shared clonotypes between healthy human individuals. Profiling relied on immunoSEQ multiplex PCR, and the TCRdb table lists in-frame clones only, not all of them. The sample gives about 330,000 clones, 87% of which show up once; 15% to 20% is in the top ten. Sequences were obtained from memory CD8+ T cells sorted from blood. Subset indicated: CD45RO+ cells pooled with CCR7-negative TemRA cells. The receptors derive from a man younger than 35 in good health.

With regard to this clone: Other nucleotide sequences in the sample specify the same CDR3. The CDR3 region is CASSQDGGRYNEQFF. CDR3 DNA sequence: TGCGCCAGCAGCCAAGATGGGGGAAGGTACAATGAGCAGTTCTTC. The J gene is TRBJ2-1, the V gene TRBV4-3, with D possibly called TRBD1 or TRBD2 (5 bases each). CDR1 and CDR2 from the germline V gene are LGHNA and YSLEER. The CDR3 is 15 amino acids. The V end was cut by 0 bases, the J end by 4 bases, with 10 bases between.

CDR3 nucleotide sequence: TGCGCCAGCAGCCCAATGGGCAATCAGCCCCAGCATTTT. This codes for CASSPMGNQPQHF. The genes are TRBV4-1 and TRBJ1-5; D is uncertain. The germline V gene has CDR1 MGHRA and CDR2 YSYEKL. The CDR3 totals 13 residues. Trimming shortened V by 4 bases and J by 2 bases, and 6 bases separated the two germline ends.